This passage covers 30 T cell receptor beta chains from one sample sequenced in a study of blood T cell repertoires in COVID-19. Clones were sequenced by immunoSEQ multiplex PCR, and TCRdb holds only the in-frame ones, with some missing. The profile covers about 170,000 clones, with approximately 90% appearing a single time and around 25% taken by the ten largest. Sequenced material: peripheral blood. These receptors originate from a man aged 55 to 69 with acute or convalescent COVID-19.

This rearrangement joins TRBV10-3 to TRBJ1-2; D is unresolved. Germline V gene lookup returns CDR1 ENHRY and CDR2 SYGVKD. The CDR3 runs to 15 residues. Trimming pared 0 bases from V and 4 bases from J, leaving 12 bases between. DNA for the CDR3: TGTGCCATCAGTGAGTCTGGCCAGAACGCCTATGGCTACACCTTC. Its translation is CAISESGQNAYGYTF.

V is TRBV24-1 and J is TRBJ2-1; 7 nucleotides align to TRBD2. Germline V lookup: CDR1 KGHDR, CDR2 SFDVKD. The length of the CDR3 is 17 residues. V was pared by 4 bases and J by 0 bases, with 8 bases of the junction left unmatched. CDR3 bases: TGTGCCACCAGTGACAGTGGACTAGGGAGCTCCTACAATGAGCAGTTCTTC. Residues: CATSDSGLGSSYNEQFF.

The chain links TRBV30 to TRBJ1-6, with D perhaps matching TRBD1 (6 bases). The CDR3 loop spans 18 amino acids. The germline CDR1 and CDR2 sequences are GTSNPN and SVGIG (reference sequence). V lost 0 bases to trimming and J lost 6 bases, with 21 bases between them. The CDR3 loop is CAWSVPRLLGGGNSPLHF. CDR3 in DNA: TGTGCCTGGAGTGTCCCTCGGTTGTTAGGGGGTGGTAATTCACCCCTCCACTTT.

This chain links TRBV7-2 with TRBJ1-3; no definite D call. This CDR3 has 15 residues. Germline V CDR1 and CDR2: SGHTA, FQGNSA. Trimming removed 4 bases from V and 2 bases from J, with 12 bases in between. The CDR3 nucleotides read TGTGCCAGCAGCTCCCGGAGAGGGCCTGGAAACACCATATATTTT. Translation gives CASSSRRGPGNTIYF.

The gene calls are TRBV5-1 and TRBJ2-2; 8 bases fit TRBD1. J gave up 1 base and V 4 bases, and 0 bases lay outside the gene matches. The CDR3 is 14 amino acids. Per germline, CDR1 SGHRS and CDR2 YFSETQ. CDR3 nucleotides: TGCGCCAGCAGCGGGACAGGGAACACCGGGGAGCTGTTTTTT. Encoded protein: CASSGTGNTGELFF.

V gene TRBV24-1 combines with J gene TRBJ1-2, with TRBD1 matching 7 bases. V shed 4 bases and J 6 bases; nucleotides not matched to a gene: 7. This CDR3 has 14 residues. Germline V gives CDR1 KGHDR, CDR2 SFDVKD. The CDR3 loop is CATSDPDRADGYTF. The CDR3 coding sequence is TGTGCCACCAGTGACCCCGACAGGGCAGATGGCTACACCTTC.

V gene TRBV5-1 combines with J gene TRBJ2-7, with D possibly being TRBD2 (6 bases). This CDR3 is 13 amino acids long. Germline CDR1 SGHRS, CDR2 YFSETQ. The V end was cut by 4 bases, the J end by 6 bases, with 14 bases between. The CDR3 DNA follows: TGCGCCAGCAGCCTCGGGACTGGCGGCGAGCAGTACTTC. Its protein is CASSLGTGGEQYF.

This rearrangement joins TRBV12-3 or TRBV12-4 to TRBJ1-2, with 8 bases lining up with TRBD1. Losses at the gene ends were 6 bases for V and 3 bases for J; bases not matched to a gene: 3. This CDR3 is 13 amino acids long. This CDR3 reads CASRPGGDYGYTF. CDR3 DNA sequence: TGTGCCAGCAGACCAGGGGGCGACTATGGCTACACCTTC.

V gene TRBV11-2 combines with J gene TRBJ2-2, with a weak D call TRBD1 (5 bases). Germline V lookup: CDR1 SGHAT, CDR2 FQNNGV. V lost 2 bases to trimming and J lost 1 base, with 8 bases between them. This CDR3 spans 15 amino acids. The CDR3 DNA sequence: TGTGCCAGCAGCTTACTCACAGGGAACACCGGGGAGCTGTTTTTT. This sequence encodes CASSLLTGNTGELFF.

The V call is TRBV5-1, the J call TRBJ1-3, with D perhaps matching TRBD1 (5 bases). This CDR3 is 15 amino acids long. CDR1 SGHRS and CDR2 YFSETQ come from the germline V gene. Between the trimmed V and J ends, which lost 0 bases and 8 bases, there was a span of 15 bases. The CDR3 nucleotides read TGCGCCAGCAGCTTGGGCCAGGGTAGAAGAGACACCATATATTTT. Its translation is CASSLGQGRRDTIYF.

CDR3 region: CASSPGLAGANTGELFF. CDR3 DNA: TGTGCCAGCAGCCCAGGACTAGCGGGAGCGAACACCGGGGAGCTGTTTTTT. This chain links TRBV11-3 with TRBJ2-2; 13 bases map to TRBD2. The CDR3 consists of 17 residues. Unmatched junction bases numbered 3, after V lost 5 bases and J lost 0 bases. CDR1 and CDR2 (germline): SGHNT, YENEEA.

V usage is TRBV2 and J usage is TRBJ2-5; 7 positions agree with TRBD2. Germline V gene lookup returns CDR1 SNHLY and CDR2 FYNNEI. After removal of 6 bases from V and 4 bases from J, the junction contained 5 bases not matched to a gene. This CDR3 region has 13 residues. In DNA form, the CDR3 reads TGTGCCAGCAGGCGGGGGTCAGGAGAGACCCAGTACTTC. Translation: CASRRGSGETQYF.

This sequence joins TRBV9 and TRBJ1-5; TRBD1 is a possible D gene (6 bases). Per germline, CDR1 SGDLS and CDR2 YYNGEE. V was cut by 4 bases and J by 7 bases, with 15 bases left in between. There are 14 residues in the CDR3. For the CDR3, the DNA is TGTGCCAGCAGCTCGACAGTAGGGGGACAGCCCCAGCATTTT. This codes for CASSSTVGGQPQHF.

This chain joins TRBV3-1 (or the pseudogene TRBV3-2) and TRBJ1-3, with D tentatively TRBD1 (6 bases). CDR1 is LGHDT, CDR2 YNNKEL, per germline (reference sequence). V lost 0 bases, J lost 10 bases, and 16 bases lay in between. There are 15 residues in the CDR3. CDR3 sequence: CASSQEGGRRGTIYF. CDR3 nucleotides: TGTGCCAGCAGCCAAGAAGGGGGACGCCGGGGAACCATATATTTT.

The chain is built from TRBV6-5 and TRBJ1-3, with 8 bases that match TRBD1. Germline CDR1 and CDR2: MNHEY and SVGAGI. The V segment lost 6 bases and the J segment 5 bases; nucleotides outside the gene matches: 6. The CDR3 runs 14 residues. For the CDR3, the DNA is TGTGCCAGCAGATCTCAGGGGGCAAGAAACACCATATATTTT. Its translation: CASRSQGARNTIYF.

The chain carries TRBV2 and TRBJ2-1; TRBD1 matches at 9 bases. Germline loops: CDR1 SNHLY, CDR2 FYNNEI. V was pared by 9 bases and J by 2 bases, with 5 bases of the junction left unmatched. The CDR3 loop spans 14 amino acids. CDR3 DNA: TGTGCCAGTCATACAGGGGGCGCCTACAATGAGCAGTTCTTC. Translated, it gives CASHTGGAYNEQFF.

The V gene is TRBV6-2 or TRBV6-3, the J gene TRBJ2-5; D might be TRBD2 (6 bases). The V end was cut by 5 bases, the J end by 4 bases, with 8 bases between. The CDR3 has 12 residues. Per germline, CDR1 MNHEY and CDR2 SVGEGT. In DNA form, the CDR3 reads TGTGCCAGCAGTCGGACTATAGAGACCCAGTACTTC. Its protein is CASSRTIETQYF.

The chain carries TRBV29-1 and TRBJ2-2, with D unresolved. The CDR3 contains 12 residues. Germline loops: CDR1 SQVTM, CDR2 ANQGSEA. V gave up 8 bases and J gave up 7 bases, with 14 bases separating them. CDR3 amino acids: CSPPRVGGELFF. DNA of the CDR3: TGCAGCCCCCCACGGGTTGGCGGGGAGCTGTTTTTT.

The chain is built from TRBV6-5 and TRBJ2-3; the D is unclear. CDR3 length: 10 amino acids. V was shortened by 5 bases and J by 5 bases, with 2 bases between the two germline ends. Germline V gene lookup returns CDR1 MNHEY and CDR2 SVGAGI. CDR3 bases: TGTGCCAGCAGTCGAGATACGCAGTATTTT. It translates to CASSRDTQYF.

A single count supports this clone. The chain is built from TRBV5-1 and TRBJ2-7, with 7 bases identical to TRBD1. V shed 2 bases, J shed 3 bases, and the junction held 5 bases outside the gene matches. The CDR3 extends over 14 amino acids. Germline loops: CDR1 SGHRS, CDR2 YFSETQ. The CDR3 nucleotides read TGCGCCAGCAGCTTTGGAAGGACAGGCTACGAGCAGTACTTC. Translation: CASSFGRTGYEQYF. Together with reference TRBV5-1 and TRBJ2-7, the CDR3 gives the full variable domain: KAGVTQTPRYLIKTRGQQVTLSCSPISGHRSVSWYQQTPGQGLQFLFEYFSETQRNKGNFPGRFSGRQFSNSRSEMNVSTLELGDSALYLCASSFGRTGYEQYFGPGTRLTVT.

The chain recombines TRBV18 with TRBJ2-5; D remains ambiguous. CDR1 is KGHSH, CDR2 LQKENI, per germline. Trimming removed 2 bases at V and 4 bases at J, with 11 bases between. This CDR3 contains 14 residues. As DNA, the CDR3 is TGTGCCAGCTCACCATCAGGATACATAGAGACCCAGTACTTC. Translated: CASSPSGYIETQYF. Full variable domain (rest looked up from reference TRBV18 and TRBJ2-5): NAGVMQNPRHLVRRRGQEARLRCSPMKGHSHVYWYRQLPEEGLKFMVYLQKENIIDESGMPKERFSAEFPKEGPSILRIQQVVRGDSAAYFCASSPSGYIETQYFGPGTRLLVL.

The gene calls are TRBV7-9 and TRBJ1-3; D possibly corresponds to TRBD1 (6 bases). From germline, CDR1 is SEHNR and CDR2 FQNEAQ (reference sequence). The CDR3 extends over 14 amino acids. Trimming shortened V by 1 base and J by 6 bases, and 10 bases separated the two germline ends. The CDR3 DNA follows: TGTGCCAGCAGCTTAGAGGCAGGGGAAAACACCATATATTTT. The encoded protein is CASSLEAGENTIYF.

CDR3 protein: CSASINEQYF. The CDR3 DNA sequence: TGCAGTGCTAGCATCAACGAGCAGTACTTC. This rearrangement joins TRBV20-1 to TRBJ2-7; D call uncertain. Germline assignment: CDR1 DFQATT and CDR2 SNEGSKA (reference sequence). Trimming left V 3 bases short and J 5 bases short, with 5 bases between. The CDR3 is 10 amino acids.

This clone was counted many times. The chain employs TRBV11-2 and TRBJ1-4, with D maybe TRBD1 (6 bases). The germline gives CDR1 SGHAT, CDR2 FQNNGV. V was clipped by 6 bases and J by 8 bases, with 10 bases between them. The CDR3 extends over 12 amino acids. CDR3 amino acids: CASRTGLEKLFF. DNA for the CDR3: TGTGCCAGCAGAACAGGGTTGGAAAAACTGTTTTTT.

The gene calls are TRBV5-1 and TRBJ2-1, with 9 bases identical to TRBD1. J lost 2 bases, V lost 4 bases, and 4 bases had no gene match. The CDR3 spans 15 residues. Germline V gene lookup returns CDR1 SGHRS and CDR2 YFSETQ. The CDR3 region has the DNA TGCGCCAGCAGCCCACAGGGGGCGGCCTACAATGAGCAGTTCTTC. Translation gives CASSPQGAAYNEQFF.

The chain carries TRBV5-6 and TRBJ1-2, with D perhaps TRBD1 (5 bases). Germline V lookup: CDR1 SGHDT, CDR2 YYEEEE. This CDR3 contains 15 residues. The ends were cut back, 0 bases at V and 8 bases at J, with 17 bases in the middle. The CDR3 sequence is CASSLAGQGWVGYTF. CDR3 bases: TGTGCCAGCAGCTTGGCCGGGCAGGGTTGGGTCGGCTACACCTTC. Drawing the rest from reference TRBV5-6 and TRBJ1-2, the complete variable domain is DAGVTQSPTHLIKTRGQQVTLRCSPKSGHDTVSWYQQALGQGPQFIFQYYEEEERQRGNFPDRFSGHQFPNYSSELNVNALLLGDSALYLCASSLAGQGWVGYTFGSGTRLTVV.

The chain joins TRBV27 to TRBJ1-2, with 9 bases fitting TRBD1. CDR1 is MNHEY and CDR2 is SMNVEV in the germline V gene (reference sequence). J gave up 2 bases and V 6 bases, and 10 bases lay outside the gene matches. This CDR3 has 16 residues. The DNA of the CDR3 is TGTGCCAGCAGCCCGCGCAGGGACAGGGAAAACTATGGCTACACCTTC. This gives the protein CASSPRRDRENYGYTF.

J is TRBJ1-6 and V is TRBV30; 8 bases are shared with TRBD1. The CDR3 totals 17 residues. The V gene end was trimmed by 4 bases and the J gene end by 5 bases; junction bases not matched to a gene: 13. Germline CDR1 and CDR2: GTSNPN and SVGIG (reference sequence). DNA of the CDR3: TGTGCCTGGAACCCGACAGGGGTCCCCCTTAATAATTCACCCCTCCACTTT. This gives the protein CAWNPTGVPLNNSPLHF.

In this sample, this clone turned up once. The V call is TRBV13, the J call TRBJ2-5; a possible D gene is TRBD2 (5 bases). V gave up 5 bases and J gave up 5 bases, with 15 bases separating them. The CDR3 has 14 residues. From germline, CDR1 is PRHDT and CDR2 FYEKMQ (reference sequence). CDR3 DNA: TGTGCCAGCAGCCTCCAACGGGGTGGTGAGACCCAGTACTTC. Translating it yields CASSLQRGGETQYF.

The chain uses TRBV27 and TRBJ2-1; TRBD1 matches 7 bases. The CDR3 extends over 16 amino acids. Germline V lookup: CDR1 MNHEY, CDR2 SMNVEV (reference sequence). After removal of 3 bases from V and 7 bases from J, the junction contained 12 bases not matched to a gene. The CDR3 DNA follows: TGTGCCAGCAGTTTTCCCGAGACAGGGAGCTTGAATGAGCAGTTCTTC. Translated, it gives CASSFPETGSLNEQFF.